The 13 T cell receptor beta chains below were found in one sample sequenced in a study of control samples from healthy donors and cancer patients (dated by TCRdb to between 2020 and 2021). The library was obtained by the immunoSEQ multiplex PCR assay. Held by TCRdb, this immuneACCESS table contains in-frame sequences only and omits some clones. Under half of the omission traces to an unresolved V gene where checked; the cause of the rest is unknown. Here the sample has 65,000 to 85,000 clones; around 90% occur a single time. The top ten hold 9.5% of the sample. Specimen: PBMCs. All receptors come from a woman between 45 and 65 years old with colorectal cancer.

The chain uses TRBV19 and TRBJ1-2; 9 bases match TRBD1. This CDR3 spans 15 amino acids. J was trimmed by 3 bases and V by 4 bases; bases with no gene match: 6. In germline, CDR1 is LNHDA, CDR2 SQIVND (reference sequence). The CDR3 DNA follows: TGTGCCAGTAGTAAACCGGGACAGGGTGACTATGGCTACACCTTC. Protein product: CASSKPGQGDYGYTF. The full variable domain, in which reference TRBV19 and TRBJ1-2 provide the parts outside the CDR3, is DGGITQSPKYLFRKEGQNVTLSCEQNLNHDAMYWYRQDPGQGLRLIYYSQIVNDFQKGDIAEGYSVSREKKESFPLTVTSAQKNPTAFYLCASSKPGQGDYGYTFGSGTRLTVV.

The V and J genes are TRBV6-1 and TRBJ2-1; 8 bases align to TRBD2. Germline CDR1 reads MNHNS; CDR2 reads SASEGT. The CDR3 is 15 amino acids. V was pared by 2 bases and J by 9 bases, with 9 bases of the junction left unmatched. This CDR3 reads CASSERGGQVSEQFF. CDR3 in DNA: TGTGCCAGCAGTGAACGGGGGGGGCAAGTTAGTGAGCAGTTCTTC.

The CDR3 DNA is TGTGCCAGCAGTCATACTAGCGGGGGAGAGACCCAGTACTTC. Translating gives CASSHTSGGETQYF. The genes are TRBV3-1 (or the pseudogene TRBV3-2) and TRBJ2-5, with 11 bases that match TRBD2. The CDR3 loop spans 14 amino acids. Germline CDR1 reads LGHDT; CDR2 reads YNNKEL (reference sequence). V lost 6 bases and J lost 4; bases outside the gene matches: 4.

The chain links TRBV5-6 to TRBJ2-6; 7 nucleotides line up with TRBD1. The germline CDR1 and CDR2 sequences are SGHDT and YYEEEE. Trimming cost V 4 bases and J 4 bases; bases outside gene matches: 5. The CDR3 has 15 amino acids. This chain's CDR3 is CASSVQGPGANVLTF. The CDR3 bases are TGTGCCAGCAGCGTACAGGGGCCGGGGGCCAACGTCCTGACTTTC. The variable domain in full, completed from reference TRBV5-6 and TRBJ2-6, reads DAGVTQSPTHLIKTRGQQVTLRCSPKSGHDTVSWYQQALGQGPQFIFQYYEEEERQRGNFPDRFSGHQFPNYSSELNVNALLLGDSALYLCASSVQGPGANVLTFGAGSRLTVL.

The genes are TRBV7-2 and TRBJ1-2; tentatively, D is TRBD1 (5 bases). CDR3 length equals 16 residues. With 3 bases removed from V and 3 bases from J, the gap between germline ends came to 17 bases. The germline CDR1 and CDR2 sequences are SGHTA and FQGNSA. The CDR3 DNA follows: TGTGCCAGCAGCTTGGCAGGGAGTTTAGGGTACTATGGCTACACCTTC. Its protein is CASSLAGSLGYYGYTF.

The CDR3 loop reads CASSLSPGQGYSPLHF. In DNA form, the CDR3 reads TGCGCCAGCAGCCTTTCGCCGGGACAGGGCTATTCACCCCTCCACTTT. The chain employs TRBV5-1 and TRBJ1-6; the match to TRBD1 covers 9 bases. Germline CDR1 is SGHRS and CDR2 is YFSETQ. The CDR3 extends over 16 amino acids. Unmatched junction bases numbered 10, after V lost 4 bases and J lost 8 bases.

This clone occurred once. V is TRBV6-5 and J is TRBJ2-1, with TRBD1 matching over 8 bases. Losses at the gene ends were 8 bases for V and 7 bases for J; bases not matched to a gene: 13. The CDR3 contains 15 residues. Looked up from germline, CDR1 is MNHEY and CDR2 is SVGAGI. CDR3 sequence: CASDTGQGKRNEQFF. The CDR3 nucleotides read TGTGCCAGCGATACCGGACAGGGTAAGCGGAATGAGCAGTTCTTC.

This clone was counted only a few times. The chain uses TRBV5-5 and TRBJ2-2; D may be TRBD1 (6 bases). The CDR3 is made up of 15 amino acids. V lost 4 bases, J lost 7 bases, and 17 bases lay in between. CDR1 is SGHKS and CDR2 is YYEKEE in the germline V gene (reference sequence). Written as DNA, the CDR3 is TGTGCCAGCAGCCGGGTACAGGGTTCCGGCGGGGAGCTGTTTTTT. It translates to CASSRVQGSGGELFF.

The chain is built from TRBV2 and TRBJ1-5, with D possibly matching TRBD1 (6 bases). The V and J ends lost 4 bases and 4 bases respectively, with 17 bases between them. The CDR3 has 16 residues. CDR1 and CDR2 (germline): SNHLY, FYNNEI. CDR3 loop: CASSVGRGYGNQPQHF. The CDR3 DNA follows: TGTGCCAGCAGTGTGGGGAGGGGGTATGGTAATCAGCCCCAGCATTTT.

The rearrangement joins TRBV29-1 to TRBJ1-2, with TRBD1 matching 10 bases. Trimming cost V 6 bases and J 4 bases; bases outside gene matches: 8. Germline CDR1 and CDR2: SQVTM and ANQGSEA. CDR3 length equals 14 residues. CDR3 bases: TGCAGCGTAGTAGGACAGGGGGACGTCTATGGCTACACCTTC. This codes for CSVVGQGDVYGYTF.

V usage is TRBV6-1 and J usage is TRBJ1-2, with TRBD1 matching 9 bases. The J segment lost 2 bases and the V segment lost 3 bases, leaving 1 base of the junction unmatched. CDR1 is MNHNS, CDR2 SASEGT, per germline. CDR3 length equals 14 residues. This CDR3 reads CASSEGTGNYGYTF. The DNA of the CDR3 is TGTGCCAGCAGTGAGGGGACAGGGAACTATGGCTACACCTTC.

The chain has TRBV27 and TRBJ2-2; a possible D gene is TRBD1 (5 bases). Trimming left V 7 bases short and J 0 bases short, with 9 bases between. The CDR3 totals 14 residues. Per the germline V gene, CDR1 is MNHEY and CDR2 is SMNVEV (reference sequence). The CDR3 sequence is CASTSRANTGELFF. Here the CDR3 DNA reads TGTGCCAGCACTTCCAGGGCGAACACCGGGGAGCTGTTTTTT.

The chain combines TRBV14 with TRBJ1-1, with TRBD1 identical over 10 bases. CDR1 and CDR2 from the germline V gene are SGHDN and FVKESK. After removal of 4 bases from V and 4 bases from J, the junction contained 6 bases not matched to a gene. The CDR3 sequence is 15 residues long. This CDR3 reads CASSPSGTGVTEAFF. CDR3 nucleotides: TGTGCCAGCAGCCCTTCCGGGACAGGGGTCACTGAAGCTTTCTTT.